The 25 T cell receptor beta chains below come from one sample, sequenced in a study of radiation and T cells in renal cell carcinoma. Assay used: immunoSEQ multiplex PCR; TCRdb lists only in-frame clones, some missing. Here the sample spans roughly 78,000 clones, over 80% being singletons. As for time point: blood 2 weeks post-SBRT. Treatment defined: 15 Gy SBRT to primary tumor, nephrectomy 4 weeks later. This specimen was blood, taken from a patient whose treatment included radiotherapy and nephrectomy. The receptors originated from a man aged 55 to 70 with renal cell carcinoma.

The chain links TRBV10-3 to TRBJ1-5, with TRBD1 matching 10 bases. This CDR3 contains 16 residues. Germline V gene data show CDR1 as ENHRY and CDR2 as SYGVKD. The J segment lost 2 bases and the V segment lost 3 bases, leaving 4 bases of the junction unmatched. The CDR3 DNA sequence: TGTGCCATCAGTGAATCTGGGACAGGGGGCAATCAGCCCCAGCATTTT. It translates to CAISESGTGGNQPQHF.

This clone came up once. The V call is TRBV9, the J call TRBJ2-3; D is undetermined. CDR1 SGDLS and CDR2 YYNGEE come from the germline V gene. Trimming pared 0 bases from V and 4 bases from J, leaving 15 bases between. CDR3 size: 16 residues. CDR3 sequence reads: CASSVESYSFSDTQYF. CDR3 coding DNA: TGTGCCAGCAGCGTAGAGAGTTATAGTTTCTCAGATACGCAGTATTTT.

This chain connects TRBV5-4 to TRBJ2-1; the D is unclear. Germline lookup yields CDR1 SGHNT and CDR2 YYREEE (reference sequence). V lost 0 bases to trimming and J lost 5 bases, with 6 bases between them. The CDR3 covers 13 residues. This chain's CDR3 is CASSLGPNNEQFF. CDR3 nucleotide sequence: TGTGCCAGCAGCTTGGGCCCTAACAATGAGCAGTTCTTC.

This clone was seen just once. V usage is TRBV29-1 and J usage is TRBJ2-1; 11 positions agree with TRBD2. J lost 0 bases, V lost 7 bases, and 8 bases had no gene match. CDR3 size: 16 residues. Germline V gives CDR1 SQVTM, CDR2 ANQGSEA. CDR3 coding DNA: TGCAGCGCAAGGACTAGCGGGCTTAGCTCCTACAATGAGCAGTTCTTC. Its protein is CSARTSGLSSYNEQFF.

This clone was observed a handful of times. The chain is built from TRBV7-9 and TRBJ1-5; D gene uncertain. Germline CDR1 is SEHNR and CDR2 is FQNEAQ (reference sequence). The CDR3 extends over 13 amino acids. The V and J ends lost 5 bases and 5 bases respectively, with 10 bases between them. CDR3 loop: CASSLTGDQPQHF. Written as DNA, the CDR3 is TGTGCCAGCAGCCTCACCGGGGATCAGCCCCAGCATTTT. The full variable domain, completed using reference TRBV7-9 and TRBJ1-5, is DTGVSQNPRHKITKRGQNVTFRCDPISEHNRLYWYRQTLGQGPEFLTYFQNEAQLEKSRLLSDRFSAERPKGSFSTLEIQRTEQGDSAMYLCASSLTGDQPQHFGDGTRLSIL.

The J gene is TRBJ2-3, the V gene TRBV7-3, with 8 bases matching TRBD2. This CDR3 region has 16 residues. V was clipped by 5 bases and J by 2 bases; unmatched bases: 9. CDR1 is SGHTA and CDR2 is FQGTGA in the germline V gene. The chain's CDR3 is CASSPTSGVFTDTQYF. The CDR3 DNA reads TGTGCCAGCAGCCCCACTAGCGGAGTGTTCACAGATACGCAGTATTTT.

CDR3 sequence (DNA): TGTGCCAGCAGCAAGATAGGGGAGACCCAGTACTTC. Translation: CASSKIGETQYF. This chain links TRBV27 with TRBJ2-5, with D hard to call. Trimming removed 6 bases from V and 5 bases from J, with 10 bases in between. Germline V gives CDR1 MNHEY, CDR2 SMNVEV (reference sequence). This CDR3 contains 12 residues.

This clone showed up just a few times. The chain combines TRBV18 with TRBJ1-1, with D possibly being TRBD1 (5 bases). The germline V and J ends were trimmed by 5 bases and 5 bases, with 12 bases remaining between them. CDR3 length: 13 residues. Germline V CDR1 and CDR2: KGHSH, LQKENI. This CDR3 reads CASSSSGGTEAFF. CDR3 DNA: TGTGCCAGCTCATCATCGGGGGGTACTGAAGCTTTCTTT.

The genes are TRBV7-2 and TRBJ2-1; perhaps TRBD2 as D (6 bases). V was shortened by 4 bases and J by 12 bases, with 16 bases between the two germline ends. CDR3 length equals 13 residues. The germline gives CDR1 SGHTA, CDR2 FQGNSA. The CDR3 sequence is CASSSDSGTWQFF. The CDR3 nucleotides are TGTGCCAGCAGCTCAGATTCCGGGACTTGGCAGTTCTTC.

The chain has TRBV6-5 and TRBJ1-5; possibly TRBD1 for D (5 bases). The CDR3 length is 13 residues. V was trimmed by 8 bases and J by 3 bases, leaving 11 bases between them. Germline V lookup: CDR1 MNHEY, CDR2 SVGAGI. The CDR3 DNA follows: TGTGCCAGCGGGGCCCGAACCAATCAGCCCCAGCATTTT. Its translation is CASGARTNQPQHF.

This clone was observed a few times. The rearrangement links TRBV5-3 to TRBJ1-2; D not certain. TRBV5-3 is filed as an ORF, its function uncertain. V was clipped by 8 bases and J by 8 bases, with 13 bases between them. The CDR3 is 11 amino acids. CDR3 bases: TGTGCCAGGACAACCGGGAACGGCTACACCTTC. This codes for CARTTGNGYTF.

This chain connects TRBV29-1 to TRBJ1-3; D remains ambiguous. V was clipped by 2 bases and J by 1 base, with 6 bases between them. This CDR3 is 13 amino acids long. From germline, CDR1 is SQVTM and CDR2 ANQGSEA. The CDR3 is CSVEYGSGNTIYF. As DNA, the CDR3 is TGCAGCGTTGAATACGGGTCTGGAAACACCATATATTTT. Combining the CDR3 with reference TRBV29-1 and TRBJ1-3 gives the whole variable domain SAVISQKPSRDICQRGTSLTIQCQVDSQVTMMFWYRQQPGQSLTLIATANQGSEATYESGFVIDKFPISRPNLTFSTLTVSNMSPEDSSIYLCSVEYGSGNTIYFGEGSWLTVV.

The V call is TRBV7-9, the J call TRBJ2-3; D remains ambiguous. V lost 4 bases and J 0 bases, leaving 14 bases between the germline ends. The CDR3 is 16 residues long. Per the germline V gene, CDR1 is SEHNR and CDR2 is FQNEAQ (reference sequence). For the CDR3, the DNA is TGTGCCAGCAGCTACCCACAGCACTATAGCACAGATACGCAGTATTTT. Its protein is CASSYPQHYSTDTQYF.

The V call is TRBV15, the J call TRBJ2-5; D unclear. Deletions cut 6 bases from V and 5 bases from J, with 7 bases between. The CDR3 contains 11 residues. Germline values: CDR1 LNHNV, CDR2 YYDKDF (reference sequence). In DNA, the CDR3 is TGTGCCACCAGAGCTGGGGAGACCCAGTACTTC. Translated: CATRAGETQYF.

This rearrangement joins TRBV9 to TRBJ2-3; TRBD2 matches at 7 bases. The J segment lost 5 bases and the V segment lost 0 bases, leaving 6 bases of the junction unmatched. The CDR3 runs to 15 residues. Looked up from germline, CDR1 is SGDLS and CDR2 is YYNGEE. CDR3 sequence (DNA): TGTGCCAGCAGCGTAGGAGGACTAGGTGGAGATACGCAGTATTTT. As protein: CASSVGGLGGDTQYF.

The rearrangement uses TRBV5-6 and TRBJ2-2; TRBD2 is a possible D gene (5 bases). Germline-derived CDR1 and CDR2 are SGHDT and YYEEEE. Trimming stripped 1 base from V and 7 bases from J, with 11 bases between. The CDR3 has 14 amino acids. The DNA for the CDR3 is TGTGCCAGCAGCTTGTTGACTATCTACGGGGAGCTGTTTTTT. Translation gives CASSLLTIYGELFF.

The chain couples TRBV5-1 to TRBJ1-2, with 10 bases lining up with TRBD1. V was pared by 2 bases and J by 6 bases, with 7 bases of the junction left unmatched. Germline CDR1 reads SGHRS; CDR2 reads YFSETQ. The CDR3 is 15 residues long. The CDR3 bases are TGCGCCAGCAGCTTTTCCGGGACAGGGGTGGATGGCTACACCTTC. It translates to CASSFSGTGVDGYTF.

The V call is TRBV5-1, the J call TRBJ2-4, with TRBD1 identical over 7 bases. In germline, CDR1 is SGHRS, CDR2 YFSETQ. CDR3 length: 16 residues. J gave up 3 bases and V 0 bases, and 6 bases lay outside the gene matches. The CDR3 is CASSLDVQGSKNIQYF. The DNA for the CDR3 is TGCGCCAGCAGCTTGGATGTACAGGGGAGCAAAAACATTCAGTACTTC.

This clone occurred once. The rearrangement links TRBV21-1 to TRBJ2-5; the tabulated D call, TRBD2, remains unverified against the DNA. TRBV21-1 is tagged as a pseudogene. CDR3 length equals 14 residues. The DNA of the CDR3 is TGTGCCAGCAGCAAAGCTTTAACTACGGGGACCCAGTACTTC. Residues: CASSKALTTGTQYF.

This CDR3 is CASSLGGQGFYEQYF. CDR3 nucleotides: TGCGCCAGCAGCTTGGGGGGACAGGGTTTTTACGAGCAGTACTTC. The chain recombines TRBV5-1 with TRBJ2-7, with 9 bases aligning to TRBD1. The CDR3 is 15 amino acids. With 0 bases clipped from V and 4 bases from J, the junction kept 5 bases outside the gene matches. Germline CDR1 reads SGHRS; CDR2 reads YFSETQ. The full variable domain, in which reference TRBV5-1 and TRBJ2-7 provide the parts outside the CDR3, is KAGVTQTPRYLIKTRGQQVTLSCSPISGHRSVSWYQQTPGQGLQFLFEYFSETQRNKGNFPGRFSGRQFSNSRSEMNVSTLELGDSALYLCASSLGGQGFYEQYFGPGTRLTVT.

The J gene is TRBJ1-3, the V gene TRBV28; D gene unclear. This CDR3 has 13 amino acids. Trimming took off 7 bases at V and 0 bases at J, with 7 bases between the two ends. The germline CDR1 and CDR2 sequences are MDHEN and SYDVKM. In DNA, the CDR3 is TGTGCCAGCATCGCGAGCTCTGGAAACACCATATATTTT. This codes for CASIASSGNTIYF.

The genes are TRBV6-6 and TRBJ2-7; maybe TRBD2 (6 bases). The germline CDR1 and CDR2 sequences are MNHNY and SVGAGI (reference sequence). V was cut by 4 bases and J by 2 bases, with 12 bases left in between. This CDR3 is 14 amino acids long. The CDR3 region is CASSLLSGAYEQYF. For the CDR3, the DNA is TGTGCCAGCAGTTTGCTTAGCGGCGCCTACGAGCAGTACTTC.

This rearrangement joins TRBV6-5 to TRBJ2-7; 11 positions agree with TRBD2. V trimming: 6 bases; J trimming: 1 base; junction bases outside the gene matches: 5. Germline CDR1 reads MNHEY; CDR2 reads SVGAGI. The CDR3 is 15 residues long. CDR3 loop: CASRKTSGSSYEQYF. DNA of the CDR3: TGTGCCAGCAGAAAAACTAGCGGGAGTTCCTACGAGCAGTACTTC.

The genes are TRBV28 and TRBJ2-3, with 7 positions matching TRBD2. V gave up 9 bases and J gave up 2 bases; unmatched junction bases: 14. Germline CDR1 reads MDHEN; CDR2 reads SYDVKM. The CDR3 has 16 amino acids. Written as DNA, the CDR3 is TGTGCCAGTTCCTCCCTGGCTAGCGGAAACACAGATACGCAGTATTTT. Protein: CASSSLASGNTDTQYF.

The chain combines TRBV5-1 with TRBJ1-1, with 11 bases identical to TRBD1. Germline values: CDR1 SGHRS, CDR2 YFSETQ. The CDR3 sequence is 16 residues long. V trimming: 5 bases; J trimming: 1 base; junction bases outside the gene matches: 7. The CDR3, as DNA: TGCGCCAGCAGACGCGGACAGGGGGCTTGGAACACTGAAGCTTTCTTT. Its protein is CASRRGQGAWNTEAFF.